These 8 T cell receptor beta chains were all obtained from the same sample, sequenced in a study of metastatic and nonmetastatic thyroid tumors. With MiXCR, TCRdb reprocessed the PCR reads. Among some 5,100 clones listed, approximately 37% were seen once. Nobody among the patients had been given any treatment before thyroid surgery. The material sequenced was adjacent normal tissue. These receptors were taken from a female donor with papillary thyroid cancer or a benign thyroid nodule (not recorded which). Some clones in this sample may be carry-over from other donors' samples.

To note about this clone: Germline is not matched at one junction end, which may reflect a read error. This chain links TRBV10-3 with TRBJ1-1; D gene ambiguous. Per the germline V gene, CDR1 is ENHRY and CDR2 is SYGVKD. The length of the CDR3 is 14 residues. CDR3: CSISEPATDTEAFF. CDR3 in DNA: TGTTCCATCAGTGAGCCAGCCACGGACACTGAAGCTTTCTTT.

This chain joins TRBV2 and TRBJ1-1; possibly TRBD1 for D (5 bases). The CDR3 loop spans 14 amino acids. V was trimmed by 8 bases and J by 5 bases, leaving 18 bases between them. Per the germline V gene, CDR1 is SNHLY and CDR2 is FYNNEI. CDR3 in DNA: TGTGCCAGCCTAAGCGGGACCCTACAGACTGAAGCTTTCTTT. Translated, it gives CASLSGTLQTEAFF.

This clone was observed a single time. The V call is TRBV30, the J call TRBJ1-1; maybe TRBD1 (6 bases). V gave up 3 bases and J gave up 6 bases, with 20 bases separating them. The CDR3 consists of 15 residues. CDR1 is GTSNPN and CDR2 is SVGIG in the germline V gene (reference sequence). The CDR3, as DNA: TGTGCCTGGAGGCCTTACAGGGAGTTCTTCGCTGAAGCTTTCTTT. Translated: CAWRPYREFFAEAFF.

This clone appeared a few times. The rearrangement joins TRBV12-3 or TRBV12-4 to TRBJ1-1, with TRBD1 identical over 11 bases. Trimming removed 6 bases from V and 6 bases from J; junction bases left unmatched: 6. This CDR3 is 14 amino acids long. The CDR3 coding sequence is TGTGCCAGCAGACCCTGGGGACAGGGGGCTGAAGCTTTCTTT. Protein sequence: CASRPWGQGAEAFF.

A word on this clone: Since no conserved phenylalanine or tryptophan closes the CDR3, a read error is the likely cause. The genes are TRBV28 and TRBJ1-4, with D unclear. CDR1 is MDHEN, CDR2 SYDVKM, per germline. V was cut by 10 bases and J by 10 bases, with 13 bases left in between. This CDR3 contains 11 residues. CDR3 loop: CATHIDGKLFL. The CDR3 DNA follows: TGTGCCACACATATCGACGGAAAACTGTTTTTA.

Only a few counts were recorded for this clone. The rearrangement joins TRBV12-3 or TRBV12-4 to TRBJ1-5; D gene ambiguous. Trimming left V 8 bases short and J 0 bases short, with 5 bases between. The CDR3 has 12 residues. CDR3 in amino acids: CASGPSNQPQHF. Here the CDR3 DNA reads TGTGCCAGCGGGCCTAGCAATCAGCCCCAGCATTTT.

The genes are TRBV2 and TRBJ2-5; D may correspond to TRBD1 or TRBD2 (6 bases each). Germline CDR1 is SNHLY and CDR2 is FYNNEI. The V gene lost 2 bases and the J gene lost 4 bases, with 17 bases spanning the gap. The CDR3 covers 16 residues. Here the CDR3 reads CASSELVRGRVETQYF. CDR3 nucleotide sequence: TGTGCCAGCAGTGAATTGGTCCGGGGGCGAGTAGAGACCCAGTACTTC.

This clone showed up just a few times. This rearrangement joins TRBV6-1 to TRBJ2-7; 8 nucleotides align to TRBD1. The junction had 4 bases not matched to a gene; V was cut back by 4 bases and J by 2 bases. The CDR3 loop spans 14 amino acids. Germline CDR1 is MNHNS and CDR2 is SASEGT. This CDR3 reads CASSVLQGAYEQYF. CDR3 sequence (DNA): TGTGCCAGCAGTGTACTACAGGGGGCCTACGAGCAGTACTTC.